These 18 T cell receptor beta chains were sequenced from one sample in a study of T cells in localized non-small cell lung cancer. Sequencing used immunoSEQ multiplex PCR; TCRdb keeps in-frame clones, though not all of them. The sample has around 25,000 clones, under 95% seen once. The material was peripheral blood, obtained before any cancer treatment. The receptors shown here come from a man aged 40 to 70 with stage III squamous cell lung carcinoma.

The J gene is TRBJ1-3, the V gene TRBV19; D not certain. V lost 3 bases, J lost 0 bases, and 18 bases lay in between. The CDR3 spans 18 residues. Germline lookup yields CDR1 LNHDA and CDR2 SQIVND (reference sequence). The CDR3 is CASSIYGGRQSSGNTIYF. The CDR3 nucleotides are TGTGCCAGTAGTATTTACGGTGGACGGCAAAGCTCTGGAAACACCATATATTTT.

This chain joins TRBV27 and TRBJ1-4; TRBD1 aligns across 9 bases. V gave up 5 bases and J gave up 7 bases; unmatched junction bases: 11. Germline V CDR1 and CDR2: MNHEY, SMNVEV (reference sequence). The CDR3 is made up of 16 amino acids. Here the CDR3 reads CASSPGQGKITEKLFF. CDR3 nucleotides: TGTGCCAGCAGTCCCGGACAGGGGAAAATAACTGAAAAACTGTTTTTT.

The rearrangement joins TRBV18 to TRBJ2-3, with 8 bases fitting TRBD2. Germline V gene lookup returns CDR1 KGHSH and CDR2 LQKENI. V dropped 1 base and J dropped 4; count of bases not matched to a gene: 4. The CDR3 runs to 15 residues. DNA for the CDR3: TGTGCCAGCTCACCACAAGCGGGAGCCCCAGATACGCAGTATTTT. It translates to CASSPQAGAPDTQYF.

V usage is TRBV6-1 and J usage is TRBJ1-2, with D possibly being TRBD1 (6 bases). Germline CDR1 and CDR2: MNHNS and SASEGT. V was shortened by 2 bases and J by 4 bases, with 11 bases between the two germline ends. The CDR3 contains 14 residues. CDR3 nucleotides: TGTGCCAGCAGTGAAAAGGGGGGAGGCTATGGCTACACCTTC. Translating gives CASSEKGGGYGYTF.

V gene TRBV27 combines with J gene TRBJ1-1; 7 positions agree with TRBD1. This CDR3 is 16 amino acids long. CDR1 and CDR2 (germline): MNHEY, SMNVEV (reference sequence). V trimming: 4 bases; J trimming: 3 bases; junction bases outside the gene matches: 11. The DNA of the CDR3 is TGTGCCAGCAGTTCATTCCAAGACAGGGACGACACTGAAGCTTTCTTT. Translating gives CASSSFQDRDDTEAFF.

The gene calls are TRBV2 and TRBJ2-1, with TRBD2 as a possible D gene (6 bases). With 11 bases removed from V and 0 bases from J, the gap between germline ends came to 11 bases. The CDR3 totals 13 residues. Germline V gene lookup returns CDR1 SNHLY and CDR2 FYNNEI. CDR3 in amino acids: CAGGVSSYNEQFF. The CDR3 DNA reads as TGTGCCGGCGGGGTCAGCTCCTACAATGAGCAGTTCTTC.

This chain joins TRBV2 and TRBJ1-3, with a possible D match to TRBD1 (5 bases). The ends were cut back, 3 bases at V and 0 bases at J, with 12 bases in the middle. Looked up from germline, CDR1 is SNHLY and CDR2 is FYNNEI. The CDR3 spans 16 residues. The CDR3 DNA follows: TGTGCCAGCAGTGATAGGGGCCCCCGCTCTGGAAACACCATATATTTT. It encodes CASSDRGPRSGNTIYF.

The J gene is TRBJ1-6, the V gene TRBV5-1; TRBD1 matches at 7 bases. The germline gives CDR1 SGHRS, CDR2 YFSETQ. Trimming removed 6 bases from V and 7 bases from J; junction bases left unmatched: 7. CDR3 length equals 14 residues. The CDR3 protein is CASTPGQSNSPLHF. CDR3 DNA: TGCGCCAGCACCCCGGGACAGAGCAATTCACCCCTCCACTTT.

The CDR3 DNA follows: TGTGCCAGCAGCGACCGACTAGCGGGGAAAGAGACCCAGTACTTC. Residues: CASSDRLAGKETQYF. The V call is TRBV7-2, the J call TRBJ2-5; 11 nucleotides agree with TRBD2. The J segment lost 3 bases and the V segment lost 5 bases, leaving 5 bases of the junction unmatched. Germline V gene lookup returns CDR1 SGHTA and CDR2 FQGNSA. This CDR3 comprises 15 residues.

This clone was counted once. The chain has TRBV28 and TRBJ1-2; 7 bases align to TRBD1. V lost 4 bases to trimming and J lost 7 bases; unmatched junction nucleotides: 6. The CDR3 totals 13 residues. Per the germline V gene, CDR1 is MDHEN and CDR2 is SYDVKM. This CDR3 reads CASSYEGAIGYTF. DNA of the CDR3: TGTGCCAGCAGTTACGAGGGGGCGATTGGCTACACCTTC.

This chain joins TRBV10-3 and TRBJ1-6; 7 bases align to TRBD1. V lost 8 bases to trimming and J lost 9 bases; unmatched junction nucleotides: 7. Germline V gene sequence: CDR1 ENHRY, CDR2 SYGVKD. The CDR3 covers 13 residues. The CDR3 DNA is TGTGCCATCGGACAGGCAGAGACTTCACCCCTCCACTTT. Amino acids: CAIGQAETSPLHF.

The V and J genes are TRBV7-2 and TRBJ1-1, with D hard to call. The CDR3 runs to 15 residues. The V end was cut by 0 bases, the J end by 2 bases, with 10 bases between. Germline loops: CDR1 SGHTA, CDR2 FQGNSA. The CDR3 DNA is TGTGCCAGCAGCTTAGCGGGCGGAGATAACACTGAAGCTTTCTTT. It codes for CASSLAGGDNTEAFF. The full variable domain, its missing parts supplied by reference TRBV7-2 and TRBJ1-1, is GAGVSQSPSNKVTEKGKDVELRCDPISGHTALYWYRQSLGQGLEFLIYFQGNSAPDKSGLPSDRFSAERTGGSVSTLTIQRTQQEDSAVYLCASSLAGGDNTEAFFGQGTRLTVV.

V and J are TRBV7-2 and TRBJ1-6; D gene ambiguous. Germline CDR1 is SGHTA and CDR2 is FQGNSA. The CDR3 spans 14 residues. V lost 1 base to trimming and J lost 8 bases, with 9 bases between them. The CDR3 reads CASSLVQAYSPLHF. The CDR3 DNA reads as TGTGCCAGCAGCTTAGTTCAGGCGTATTCACCCCTCCACTTT. Variable domain in full (rest from reference TRBV7-2 and TRBJ1-6): GAGVSQSPSNKVTEKGKDVELRCDPISGHTALYWYRQSLGQGLEFLIYFQGNSAPDKSGLPSDRFSAERTGGSVSTLTIQRTQQEDSAVYLCASSLVQAYSPLHFGNGTRLTVT.

The DNA for the CDR3 is TGCGCCAGCAGCCAGATGGGACTAGCGGGAGGGCCTTCTGGCACAGATACGCAGTATTTT. Protein sequence: CASSQMGLAGGPSGTDTQYF. This sequence joins TRBV4-1 and TRBJ2-3, with 16 bases matching TRBD2. Germline values: CDR1 MGHRA, CDR2 YSYEKL. V lost 3 bases and J lost 1; bases outside the gene matches: 10. CDR3 length equals 20 residues.

The chain has TRBV28 and TRBJ1-3, with D possibly matching TRBD1 (6 bases). V was shortened by 6 bases and J by 4 bases, with 13 bases between the two germline ends. CDR1 is MDHEN and CDR2 is SYDVKM in the germline V gene. This CDR3 comprises 14 residues. CDR3: CASSLGTRGNTIYF. DNA of the CDR3: TGTGCCAGCAGCCTTGGGACACGGGGAAACACCATATATTTT.

This clone appeared a single time. This chain joins TRBV2 and TRBJ2-5, with D tentatively TRBD2 (5 bases). Per germline, CDR1 SNHLY and CDR2 FYNNEI. Trimming took 6 bases from V and 5 from J, leaving 19 bases between them. The CDR3 runs to 15 residues. CDR3 in amino acids: CASRLLASRGETQYF. The CDR3 region has the DNA TGTGCCAGCAGGCTCCTCGCCAGTCGGGGTGAGACCCAGTACTTC.

This chain uses TRBV6-1 with TRBJ1-2, with D perhaps matching TRBD1 (5 bases). Germline CDR1 MNHNS, CDR2 SASEGT. The CDR3 has 13 residues. With 8 bases removed from V and 0 bases from J, the gap between germline ends came to 10 bases. CDR3 coding DNA: TGTGCCAGCCTACAGGAGTCTAACTATGGCTACACCTTC. This encodes CASLQESNYGYTF.

The chain has TRBV19 and TRBJ1-2; 7 positions match TRBD1. V shed 5 bases and J 3 bases; nucleotides not matched to a gene: 6. The CDR3 runs to 14 residues. CDR1 is LNHDA and CDR2 is SQIVND in the germline V gene (reference sequence). The CDR3 region is CASSAGQLDYGYTF. The CDR3, as DNA: TGTGCCAGTAGTGCGGGACAGCTAGACTATGGCTACACCTTC.